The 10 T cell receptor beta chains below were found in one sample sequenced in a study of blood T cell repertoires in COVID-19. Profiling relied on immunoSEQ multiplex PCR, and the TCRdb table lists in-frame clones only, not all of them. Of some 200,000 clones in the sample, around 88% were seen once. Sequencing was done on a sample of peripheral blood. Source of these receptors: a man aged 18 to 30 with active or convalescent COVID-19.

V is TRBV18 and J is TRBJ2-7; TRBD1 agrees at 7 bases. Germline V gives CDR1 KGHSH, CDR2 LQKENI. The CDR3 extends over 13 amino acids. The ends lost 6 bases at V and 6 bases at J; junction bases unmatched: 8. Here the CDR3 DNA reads TGTGCCAGCTCCCTAAACAGGGGCTCCGAGCAGTACTTC. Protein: CASSLNRGSEQYF.

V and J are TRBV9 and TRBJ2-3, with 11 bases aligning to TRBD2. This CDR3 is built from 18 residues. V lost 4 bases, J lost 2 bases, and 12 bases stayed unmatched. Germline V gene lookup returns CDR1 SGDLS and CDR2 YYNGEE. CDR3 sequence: CASSSRLGTSGPTDTQYF. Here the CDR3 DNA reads TGTGCCAGCAGCTCCAGACTCGGGACTAGCGGACCCACAGATACGCAGTATTTT.

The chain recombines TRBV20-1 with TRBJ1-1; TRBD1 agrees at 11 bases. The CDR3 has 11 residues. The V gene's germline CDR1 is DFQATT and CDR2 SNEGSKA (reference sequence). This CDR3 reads CSPGQGVMAFF. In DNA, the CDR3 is TGCAGCCCGGGACAGGGGGTAATGGCTTTCTTT.

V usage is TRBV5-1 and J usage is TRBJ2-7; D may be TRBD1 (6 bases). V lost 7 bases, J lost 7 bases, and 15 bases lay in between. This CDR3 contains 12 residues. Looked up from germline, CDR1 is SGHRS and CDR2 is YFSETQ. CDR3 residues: CASGGGGGEQYF. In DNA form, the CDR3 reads TGCGCCAGCGGAGGTGGGGGCGGAGAGCAGTACTTC.

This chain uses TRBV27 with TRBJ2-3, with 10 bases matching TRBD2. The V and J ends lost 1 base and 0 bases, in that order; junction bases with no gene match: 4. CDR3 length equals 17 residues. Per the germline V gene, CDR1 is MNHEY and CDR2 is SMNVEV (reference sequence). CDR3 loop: CASSLFTSGTSTDTQYF. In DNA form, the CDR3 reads TGTGCCAGCAGTTTATTCACTAGCGGGACTAGCACAGATACGCAGTATTTT.

This chain's CDR3 is CASSYTVSRELEQYF. The CDR3, as DNA: TGTGCCAGCAGTTACACCGTGAGCCGGGAGCTCGAGCAGTACTTC. The chain carries TRBV6-5 and TRBJ2-7, with a possible D match to TRBD2 (6 bases). The CDR3 has 15 amino acids. Trimming removed 2 bases at V and 6 bases at J, with 17 bases between. The germline V gene encodes CDR1 MNHEY and CDR2 SVGAGI.

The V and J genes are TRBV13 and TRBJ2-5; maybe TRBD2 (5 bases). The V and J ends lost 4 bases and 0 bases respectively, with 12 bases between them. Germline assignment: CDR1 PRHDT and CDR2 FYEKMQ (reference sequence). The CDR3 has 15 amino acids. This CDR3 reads CASSSLPGNQETQYF. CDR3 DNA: TGTGCCAGCAGCTCTCTCCCGGGAAACCAAGAGACCCAGTACTTC.

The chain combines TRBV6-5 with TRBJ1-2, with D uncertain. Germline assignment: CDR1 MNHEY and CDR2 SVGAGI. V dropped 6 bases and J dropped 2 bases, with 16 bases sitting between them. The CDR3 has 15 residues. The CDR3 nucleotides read TGTGCCAGCAGACTCCAGCCAGGCTCCAACTATGGCTACACCTTC. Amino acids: CASRLQPGSNYGYTF.

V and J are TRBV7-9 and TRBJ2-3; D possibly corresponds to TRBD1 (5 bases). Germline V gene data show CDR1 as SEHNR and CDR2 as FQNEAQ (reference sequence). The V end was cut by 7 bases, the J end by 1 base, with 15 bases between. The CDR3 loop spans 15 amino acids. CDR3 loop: CASKGVGRGTDTQYF. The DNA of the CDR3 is TGTGCCAGCAAAGGGGTAGGACGGGGCACAGATACGCAGTATTTT.

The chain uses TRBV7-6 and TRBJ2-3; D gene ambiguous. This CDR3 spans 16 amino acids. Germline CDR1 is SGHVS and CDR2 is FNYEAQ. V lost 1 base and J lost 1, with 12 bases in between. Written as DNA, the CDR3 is TGTGCCAGCAGCTTAGGAGTTAGCTCGGGCACAGATACGCAGTATTTT. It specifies CASSLGVSSGTDTQYF.